Below are 4 T cell receptor beta chains sequenced from a single sample in a study of T cells and Merkel cell carcinoma outcomes. Libraries were prepared by immunoSEQ multiplex PCR; TCRdb keeps only in-frame clonotypes and omits some of them. The sample records 11,000 to 15,000 clones, roughly 92% being singletons. The sequenced sample was tumor tissue from Merkel cell carcinoma. These receptors all come from a human donor with Merkel cell carcinoma.

The rearrangement links TRBV9 to TRBJ1-1; 9 bases fit TRBD1. The germline V gene encodes CDR1 SGDLS and CDR2 YYNGEE. There are 13 residues in the CDR3. The ends lost 2 bases at V and 8 bases at J; junction bases unmatched: 4. The CDR3 DNA sequence: TGTGCCAGCAGCGTTACCGGGACAGGGGAAGCTTTCTTT. This sequence encodes CASSVTGTGEAFF.

The chain has TRBV4-2 and TRBJ1-1; D is uncertain. The germline CDR1 and CDR2 sequences are LGHNA and YNFKEQ. V lost 1 base, J lost 7 bases, and 10 bases lay in between. The CDR3 is made up of 13 amino acids. The CDR3 DNA sequence: TGTGCCAGCAGCCAAGGACGCATCGATGAAGCTTTCTTT. Translating gives CASSQGRIDEAFF.

The chain carries TRBV29-1 and TRBJ2-7, with TRBD1 identical over 8 bases. The CDR3 loop spans 12 amino acids. The germline gives CDR1 SQVTM, CDR2 ANQGSEA. The CDR3 nucleotides read TGCGGGGTCAGGGGGCCGGCTTACGAGCAGTACTTC. This sequence encodes CGVRGPAYEQYF.

The J gene is TRBJ1-1, the V gene TRBV7-3; TRBD1 is a possible D gene (6 bases). Germline lookup yields CDR1 SGHTA and CDR2 FQGTGA. The germline V and J ends were trimmed by 5 bases and 1 base, with 11 bases remaining between them. This CDR3 has 14 amino acids. DNA of the CDR3: TGTGCCAGCAGCCAGGGGCCTGCGAACACTGAAGCTTTCTTT. Protein product: CASSQGPANTEAFF.